Below, 21 T cell receptor beta chains from the same sample are listed, as sequenced in a study of blood T cell repertoires in COVID-19. The table came from immunoSEQ multiplex PCR; TCRdb's copy has only in-frame clones and leaves some out. The sample records 250,000 to 400,000 clones, 85% to 90% being singletons. The specimen sequenced was peripheral blood. Source of these receptors: a woman under 40 with COVID-19, enrolled during active disease.

This chain joins TRBV5-4 and TRBJ2-7; 9 nucleotides line up with TRBD1. The CDR3 runs 15 residues. V lost 4 bases to trimming and J lost 5 bases; unmatched junction nucleotides: 10. The germline V gene encodes CDR1 SGHNT and CDR2 YYREEE (reference sequence). The CDR3 DNA follows: TGTGCCAGCAGCCTCTTCAGGGACAGGGCTAACGAGCAGTACTTC. It encodes CASSLFRDRANEQYF.

For this clone: Within the sample, other DNA sequences also encode this same CDR3. The chain joins TRBV30 to TRBJ1-1; tentative D call: TRBD1 (5 bases). Per germline, CDR1 GTSNPN and CDR2 SVGIG (reference sequence). The V and J ends lost 3 bases and 4 bases respectively, with 9 bases between them. This CDR3 is built from 12 residues. The CDR3 loop reads CAWSPGGTEAFF. The CDR3 bases are TGTGCCTGGAGCCCGGGGGGCACTGAAGCTTTCTTT.

V gene TRBV18 combines with J gene TRBJ2-5, with 8 bases aligning to TRBD1. Germline V CDR1 and CDR2: KGHSH, LQKENI. CDR3 length: 15 residues. V lost 1 base to trimming and J lost 1 base; unmatched junction nucleotides: 2. CDR3 residues: CASSPLGQGQETQYF. The CDR3 nucleotides read TGTGCCAGCTCACCACTCGGACAGGGCCAAGAGACCCAGTACTTC.

The CDR3 DNA reads as TGTGCCAGCTCACCACTCGGACAGGTCTATGGCTACACCTTC. Translation: CASSPLGQVYGYTF. This chain uses TRBV18 with TRBJ1-2; TRBD1 agrees at 7 bases. The CDR3 contains 14 residues. The J segment lost 4 bases and the V segment lost 1 base, leaving 3 bases of the junction unmatched. CDR1 and CDR2 (germline): KGHSH, LQKENI.

The rearrangement joins TRBV27 to TRBJ2-3, with 9 bases aligning to TRBD2. The J segment lost 3 bases and the V segment lost 8 bases, leaving 12 bases of the junction unmatched. This CDR3 is built from 16 residues. The germline V gene encodes CDR1 MNHEY and CDR2 SMNVEV (reference sequence). The CDR3 reads CASSSFSGSLTDTQYF. The CDR3 region has the DNA TGTGCCAGCTCAAGCTTTAGCGGGAGCTTGACAGATACGCAGTATTTT.

This clone occurred once. The chain links TRBV30 to TRBJ1-4; D remains unclear. This CDR3 comprises 14 residues. V lost 4 bases and J 13 bases, leaving 22 bases between the germline ends. In germline, CDR1 is GTSNPN, CDR2 SVGIG (reference sequence). CDR3 amino acids: CAWNRPPGSLGLFF. CDR3 in DNA: TGTGCCTGGAATCGGCCCCCTGGGAGTTTAGGACTGTTTTTT. The variable domain in full, with the rest retrieved from reference TRBV30 and TRBJ1-4, is SQTIHQWPATLVQPVGSPLSLECTVEGTSNPNLYWYRQAAGRGLQLLFYSVGIGQISSEVPQNLSASRPQDRQFILSSKKLLLSDSGFYLCAWNRPPGSLGLFFGSGTQLSVL.

The rearrangement links TRBV14 to TRBJ1-1, with 7 bases lining up with TRBD1. The CDR3 is made up of 14 amino acids. V lost 3 bases and J lost 6; bases outside the gene matches: 7. CDR1 is SGHDN and CDR2 is FVKESK in the germline V gene. CDR3 sequence: CASSHGTGVAEAFF. The DNA of the CDR3 is TGTGCCAGCAGCCATGGAACAGGGGTCGCTGAAGCTTTCTTT.

The chain employs TRBV25-1 and TRBJ1-1; D is unclear. Germline V gene data show CDR1 as MGHDK and CDR2 as SYGVNS. V lost 4 bases, J lost 4 bases, and 7 bases lay in between. The CDR3 spans 12 residues. The CDR3 DNA follows: TGTGCCAGCAGTGTCCGGGGCACTGAAGCTTTCTTT. The encoded protein is CASSVRGTEAFF.

CDR3 nucleotides: TGTGCCAGCAGCTTGACAGGAACTAACACTGAAGCTTTCTTT. Amino acid sequence: CASSLTGTNTEAFF. The chain is built from TRBV5-4 and TRBJ1-1, with D perhaps matching TRBD1 (5 bases). Deletions cut 1 base from V and 2 bases from J, with 9 bases between. Per germline, CDR1 SGHNT and CDR2 YYREEE (reference sequence). This CDR3 contains 14 residues.

V usage is TRBV30 and J usage is TRBJ1-1; the match to TRBD1 covers 7 bases. Trimming removed 8 bases from V and 3 bases from J; junction bases left unmatched: 6. Germline V gives CDR1 GTSNPN, CDR2 SVGIG (reference sequence). The CDR3 length is 12 residues. This CDR3 is CAGTQGHTEAFF. In DNA form, the CDR3 reads TGTGCCGGTACACAGGGGCACACTGAAGCTTTCTTT.

The rearrangement joins TRBV7-2 to TRBJ1-2; 9 bases are shared with TRBD1. The CDR3 spans 13 residues. Germline CDR1 and CDR2: SGHTA and FQGNSA. The V and J ends lost 5 bases and 7 bases, in that order; junction bases with no gene match: 5. The CDR3 loop reads CASSNGTGTGYTF. The CDR3 region has the DNA TGTGCCAGCAGCAATGGGACAGGGACTGGCTACACCTTC. Complete variable domain (other parts from reference TRBV7-2 and TRBJ1-2): GAGVSQSPSNKVTEKGKDVELRCDPISGHTALYWYRQSLGQGLEFLIYFQGNSAPDKSGLPSDRFSAERTGGSVSTLTIQRTQQEDSAVYLCASSNGTGTGYTFGSGTRLTVV.

This clone was seen more than once but under ten times. This chain connects TRBV5-7 to TRBJ2-1, with 8 bases fitting TRBD1. TRBV5-7 counts as an open reading frame of uncertain function. J gave up 5 bases and V 6 bases, and 10 bases lay outside the gene matches. There are 15 residues in the CDR3. Written as DNA, the CDR3 is TGTGCCAGCACCCAAAGGACAGGGACCCACAATGAGCAGTTCTTC. The encoded protein is CASTQRTGTHNEQFF.

Only a few counts were recorded for this clone. Mismatch with germline at one junction end may stem from a read error. J is TRBJ1-5 and V is TRBV7-2; D is undetermined. Germline V lookup: CDR1 SGHTA, CDR2 FQGNSA. CDR3 length equals 14 residues. This CDR3 is CASSLNVGNHPQHF. In DNA, the CDR3 is TGTGCCAGCAGCTTAAACGTCGGGAATCATCCCCAGCATTTT. Drawing the rest from reference TRBV7-2 and TRBJ1-5, the complete variable domain is GAGVSQSPSNKVTEKGKDVELRCDPISGHTALYWYRQSLGQGLEFLIYFQGNSAPDKSGLPSDRFSAERTGGSVSTLTIQRTQQEDSAVYLCASSLNVGNHPQHFGDGTRLSIL.

The J gene is TRBJ1-2, the V gene TRBV27, with D tentatively TRBD1 (6 bases). Trimming removed 3 bases at V and 7 bases at J, with 12 bases between. The CDR3 runs 13 residues. The germline V gene has CDR1 MNHEY and CDR2 SMNVEV (reference sequence). The DNA of the CDR3 is TGTGCCAGCAGTTTGGGCAGGGGCCTTGGCTACACCTTC. Translating gives CASSLGRGLGYTF.

The chain is built from TRBV7-8 and TRBJ2-7, with 9 bases identical to TRBD2. The length of the CDR3 is 16 residues. The V segment lost 5 bases and the J segment 0 bases; nucleotides outside the gene matches: 8. Germline values: CDR1 SGHVS, CDR2 FQNEAQ. Here the CDR3 DNA reads TGTGCCAGCAGCATAGGGGGACTAGCCAGCTCCTACGAGCAGTACTTC. It is translated as CASSIGGLASSYEQYF.

The V call is TRBV10-3, the J call TRBJ1-2; D is ambiguous. V was shortened by 8 bases and J by 6 bases, with 13 bases between the two germline ends. The CDR3 runs 12 residues. Germline CDR1 ENHRY, CDR2 SYGVKD. As DNA, the CDR3 is TGTGCCATCTTCCGAGGGCCCGATGGCTACACCTTC. Protein: CAIFRGPDGYTF.

The chain links TRBV5-1 to TRBJ2-7; 8 nucleotides agree with TRBD2. Germline CDR1 and CDR2: SGHRS and YFSETQ. V was clipped by 3 bases and J by 1 base; unmatched bases: 12. The CDR3 runs 17 residues. The CDR3 spells CASSSGSSGSFSYEQYF. The CDR3 bases are TGCGCCAGCAGCTCCGGGTCCAGCGGGAGTTTTTCCTACGAGCAGTACTTC. Looking up the rest from reference TRBV5-1 and TRBJ2-7 gives the full variable domain: KAGVTQTPRYLIKTRGQQVTLSCSPISGHRSVSWYQQTPGQGLQFLFEYFSETQRNKGNFPGRFSGRQFSNSRSEMNVSTLELGDSALYLCASSSGSSGSFSYEQYFGPGTRLTVT.

The V and J genes are TRBV27 and TRBJ2-6, with D possibly matching TRBD2 (5 bases). With 7 bases removed from V and 3 bases from J, the gap between germline ends came to 7 bases. From germline, CDR1 is MNHEY and CDR2 SMNVEV (reference sequence). The CDR3 consists of 13 residues. Here the CDR3 reads CASMAGGANVLTF. Written as DNA, the CDR3 is TGTGCCAGCATGGCGGGTGGGGCCAACGTCCTGACTTTC.

The chain is built from TRBV6-5 and TRBJ2-7; D call uncertain. The CDR3 length is 12 residues. Deletions cut 6 bases from V and 6 bases from J, with 12 bases between. The germline V gene encodes CDR1 MNHEY and CDR2 SVGAGI. The DNA for the CDR3 is TGTGCCAGCAGCGTACCCCAGGTCGAGCAGTACTTC. Encoded protein: CASSVPQVEQYF.

The chain joins TRBV2 to TRBJ1-1; D ambiguous. The CDR3 length is 13 residues. V shed 7 bases and J shed 4 bases, with 13 bases lying between them. The germline CDR1 and CDR2 sequences are SNHLY and FYNNEI. The CDR3 sequence is CASTRGQATEAFF. CDR3 DNA sequence: TGTGCCAGCACGCGAGGGCAGGCCACTGAAGCTTTCTTT.

The chain is built from TRBV6-1 and TRBJ1-2; D gene uncertain. V was cut by 4 bases and J by 0 bases, with 18 bases left in between. The CDR3 spans 17 residues. From germline, CDR1 is MNHNS and CDR2 SASEGT. The CDR3 nucleotides read TGTGCCAGCAGTGTCCCCACCGTGAGAACAGCTAACTATGGCTACACCTTC. It specifies CASSVPTVRTANYGYTF.